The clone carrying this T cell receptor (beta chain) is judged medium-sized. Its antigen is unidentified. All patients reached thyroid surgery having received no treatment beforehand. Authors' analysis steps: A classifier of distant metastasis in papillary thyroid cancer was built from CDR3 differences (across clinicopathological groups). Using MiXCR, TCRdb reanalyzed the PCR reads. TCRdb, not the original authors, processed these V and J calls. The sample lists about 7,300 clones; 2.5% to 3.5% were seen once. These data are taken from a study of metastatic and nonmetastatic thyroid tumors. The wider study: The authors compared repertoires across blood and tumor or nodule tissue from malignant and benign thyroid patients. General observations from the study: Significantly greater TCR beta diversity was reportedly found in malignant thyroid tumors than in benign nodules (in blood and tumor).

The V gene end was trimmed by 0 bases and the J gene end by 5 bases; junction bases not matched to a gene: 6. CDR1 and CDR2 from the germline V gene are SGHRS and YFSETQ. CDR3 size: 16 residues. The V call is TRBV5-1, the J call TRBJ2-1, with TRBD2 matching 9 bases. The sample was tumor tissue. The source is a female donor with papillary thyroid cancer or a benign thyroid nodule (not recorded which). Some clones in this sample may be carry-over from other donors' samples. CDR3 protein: CASSLVAGDWNNEQFF. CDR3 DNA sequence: TGCGCCAGCAGCTTGGTAGCGGGAGATTGGAACAATGAGCAGTTCTTC.